A single sample is the source of the 3 T cell receptor beta chains below, sequenced in a study of prognosis after radiotherapy for stage I lung cancer (dated by TCRdb to about 2021). The instrument given in TCRdb is Illumina HiSeq 3000. The TCR beta CDR3 region was amplified from genomic DNA by two rounds of multiplex PCR. In the first PCR round, primers specific to each TRBV and TRBJ gene were used, and the primer sequences were filed in Chinese patent CN105087789A. The raw public data were reprocessed by TCRdb itself: fastp quality trimming at Q25, MiXCR clonotype calling, in-frame beta chains only. Identical CDR3 protein sequences are pooled into one entry, listed with their most common genes and DNA. For this sample the table gives 10,000 to 15,000 distinct CDR3 sequences, of which approximately 40% were detected only once. Of the sample, 40% is held by the ten largest clones. The sample was PBMCs, taken before or after stereotactic body radiation therapy (not recorded which). The source of these receptors is a donor over 45 with non-small cell lung cancer.

This clonotype was seen at least ten times. CDR3 residues: CASSLHSTGSPLHF. The DNA for the CDR3 is TGTGCCAGCAGTCTACATTCCACAGGGTCACCCCTCCACTTT. V gene TRBV7-3 combines with J gene TRBJ1-6, with TRBD1 as a possible D gene (6 bases). CDR1 and CDR2 (germline): SGHTA, FQGTGA. The CDR3 runs to 14 residues. Trimming took 6 bases from V and 10 from J, leaving 16 bases between them. Full variable domain (remainder filled in from reference TRBV7-3 and TRBJ1-6): GAGVSQTPSNKVTEKGKYVELRCDPISGHTALYWYRQSLGQGPEFLIYFQGTGAADDSGLPNDRFFAVRPEGSVSTLKIQRTERGDSAVYLCASSLHSTGSPLHFGNGTRLTVT.

The chain joins TRBV28 to TRBJ1-6, with D possibly TRBD1 on 6 matching bases. V was pared by 6 bases and J by 9 bases, with 12 bases between. The CDR3 is made up of 13 amino acids. Looked up from germline, CDR1 is MDHEN and CDR2 is SYDVKM. The CDR3 spells CASRKQGASPLHF. DNA for the CDR3: TGTGCCAGCAGGAAACAGGGTGCTTCACCCCTCCACTTT.

This clonotype was seen at least ten times. In DNA form, the CDR3 reads TGTGCCAGCAGGAGACAGCTTAACACCGGGGAGCTGTTTTTT. It translates to CASRRQLNTGELFF. V gene TRBV11-2 combines with J gene TRBJ2-2; D is perhaps TRBD1 (5 bases). Trimming removed 6 bases at V and 2 bases at J, with 10 bases between. The CDR3 covers 14 residues. Per the germline V gene, CDR1 is SGHAT and CDR2 is FQNNGV.